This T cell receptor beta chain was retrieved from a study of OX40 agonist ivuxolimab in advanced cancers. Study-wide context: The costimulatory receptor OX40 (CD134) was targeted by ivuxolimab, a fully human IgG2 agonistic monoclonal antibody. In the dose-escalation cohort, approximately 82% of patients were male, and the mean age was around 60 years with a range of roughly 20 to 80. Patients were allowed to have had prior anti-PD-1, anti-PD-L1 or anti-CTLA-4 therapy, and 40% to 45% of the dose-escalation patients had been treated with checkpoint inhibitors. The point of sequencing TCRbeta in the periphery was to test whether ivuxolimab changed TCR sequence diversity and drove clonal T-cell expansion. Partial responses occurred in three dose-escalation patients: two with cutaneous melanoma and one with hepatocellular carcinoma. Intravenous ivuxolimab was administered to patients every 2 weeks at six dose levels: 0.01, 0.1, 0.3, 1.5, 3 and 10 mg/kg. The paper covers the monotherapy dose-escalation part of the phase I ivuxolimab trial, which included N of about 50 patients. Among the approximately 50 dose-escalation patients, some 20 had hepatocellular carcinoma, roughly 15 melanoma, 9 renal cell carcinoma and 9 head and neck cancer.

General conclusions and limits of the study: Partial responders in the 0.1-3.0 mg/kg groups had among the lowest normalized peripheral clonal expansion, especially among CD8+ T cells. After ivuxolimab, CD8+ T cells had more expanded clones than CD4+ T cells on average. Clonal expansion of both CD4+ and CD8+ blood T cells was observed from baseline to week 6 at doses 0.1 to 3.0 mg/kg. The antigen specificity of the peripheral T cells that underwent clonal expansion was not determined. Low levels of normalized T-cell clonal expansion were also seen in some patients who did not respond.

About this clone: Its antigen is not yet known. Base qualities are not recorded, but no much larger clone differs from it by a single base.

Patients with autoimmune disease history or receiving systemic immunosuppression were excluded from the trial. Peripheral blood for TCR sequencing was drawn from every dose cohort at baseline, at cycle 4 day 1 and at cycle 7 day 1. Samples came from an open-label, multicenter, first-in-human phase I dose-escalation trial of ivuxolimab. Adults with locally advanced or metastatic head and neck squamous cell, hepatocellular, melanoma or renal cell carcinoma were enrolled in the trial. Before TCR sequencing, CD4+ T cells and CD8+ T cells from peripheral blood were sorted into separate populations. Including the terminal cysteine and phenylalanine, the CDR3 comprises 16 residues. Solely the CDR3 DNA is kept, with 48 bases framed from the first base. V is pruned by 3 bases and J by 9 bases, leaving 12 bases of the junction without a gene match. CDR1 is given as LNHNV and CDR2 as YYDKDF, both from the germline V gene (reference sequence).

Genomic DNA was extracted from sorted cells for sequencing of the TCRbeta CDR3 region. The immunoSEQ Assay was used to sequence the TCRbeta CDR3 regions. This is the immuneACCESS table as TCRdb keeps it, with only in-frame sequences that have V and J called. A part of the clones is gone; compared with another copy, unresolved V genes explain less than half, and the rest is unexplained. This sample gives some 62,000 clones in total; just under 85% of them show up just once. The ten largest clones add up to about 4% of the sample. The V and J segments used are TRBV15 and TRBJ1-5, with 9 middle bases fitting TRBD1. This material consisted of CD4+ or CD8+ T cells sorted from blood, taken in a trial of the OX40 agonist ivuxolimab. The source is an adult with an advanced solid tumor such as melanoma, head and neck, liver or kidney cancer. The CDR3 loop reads CATSRERDRAGRPQHF. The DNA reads TGTGCCACCAGCAGGGAGAGGGACAGGGCTGGTCGGCCCCAGCATTTT.